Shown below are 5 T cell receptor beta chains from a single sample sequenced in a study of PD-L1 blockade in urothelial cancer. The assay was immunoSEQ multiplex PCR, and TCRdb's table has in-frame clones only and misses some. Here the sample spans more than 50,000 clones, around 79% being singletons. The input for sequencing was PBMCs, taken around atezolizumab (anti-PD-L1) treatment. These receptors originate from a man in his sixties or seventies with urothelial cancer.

CDR3 DNA sequence: TGCGCCAGCAGTGTAACGGGATCGTACAATGAGCAGTTCTTC. As protein: CASSVTGSYNEQFF. This chain links TRBV10-1 with TRBJ2-1, with TRBD2 as a possible D gene (5 bases). Germline CDR1 WNHNN, CDR2 SYGVQD (reference sequence). The V end lost 4 bases, the J end lost 4 bases, and 11 bases lay between the germline ends. The CDR3 runs 14 residues.

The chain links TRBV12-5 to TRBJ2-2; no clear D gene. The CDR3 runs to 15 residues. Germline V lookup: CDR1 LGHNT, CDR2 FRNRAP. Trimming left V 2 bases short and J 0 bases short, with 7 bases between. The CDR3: CASGLITANTGELFF. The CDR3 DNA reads TGTGCTAGTGGTTTGATAACAGCGAACACCGGGGAGCTGTTTTTT.

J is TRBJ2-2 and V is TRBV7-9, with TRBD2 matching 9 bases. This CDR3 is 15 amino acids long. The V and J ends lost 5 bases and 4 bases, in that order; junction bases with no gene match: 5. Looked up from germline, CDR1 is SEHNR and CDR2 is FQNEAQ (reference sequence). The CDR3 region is CASSQGGRVTGELFF. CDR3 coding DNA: TGTGCCAGCAGCCAAGGCGGGAGGGTCACCGGGGAGCTGTTTTTT.

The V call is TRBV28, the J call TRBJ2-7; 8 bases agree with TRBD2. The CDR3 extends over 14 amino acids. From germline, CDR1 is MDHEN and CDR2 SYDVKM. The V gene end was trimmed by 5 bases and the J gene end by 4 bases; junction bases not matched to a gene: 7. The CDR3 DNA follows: TGTGCCAGCAGTCCCCCGGGAGGGGTTTACGAGCAGTACTTC. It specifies CASSPPGGVYEQYF.

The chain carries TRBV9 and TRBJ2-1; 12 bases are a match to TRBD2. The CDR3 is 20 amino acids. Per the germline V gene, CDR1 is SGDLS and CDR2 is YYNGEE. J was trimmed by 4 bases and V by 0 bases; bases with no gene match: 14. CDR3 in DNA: TGTGCCAGCAGCGTAGAGGGGAGGGGTCTAGCGGGAGGGTGGTACAATGAGCAGTTCTTC. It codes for CASSVEGRGLAGGWYNEQFF.